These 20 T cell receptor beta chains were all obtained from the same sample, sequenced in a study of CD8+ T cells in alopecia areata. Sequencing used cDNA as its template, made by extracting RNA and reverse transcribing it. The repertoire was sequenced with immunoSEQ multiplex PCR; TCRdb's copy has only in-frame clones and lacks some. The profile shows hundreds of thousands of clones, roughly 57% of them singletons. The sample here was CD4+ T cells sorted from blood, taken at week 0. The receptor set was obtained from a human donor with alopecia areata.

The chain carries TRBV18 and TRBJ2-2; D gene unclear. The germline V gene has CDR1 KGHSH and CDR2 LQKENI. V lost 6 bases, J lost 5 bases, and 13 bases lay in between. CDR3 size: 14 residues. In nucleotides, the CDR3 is TGTGCCAGCTCGTCACCCACCCGGACCGGGGAGCTGTTTTTT. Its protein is CASSSPTRTGELFF.

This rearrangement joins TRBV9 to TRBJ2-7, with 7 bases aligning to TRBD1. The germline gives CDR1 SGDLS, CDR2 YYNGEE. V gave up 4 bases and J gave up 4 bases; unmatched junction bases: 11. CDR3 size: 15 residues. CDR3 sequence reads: CASSREPTGSYEQYF. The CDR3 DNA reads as TGTGCCAGCAGCCGGGAACCGACAGGGTCTTACGAGCAGTACTTC.

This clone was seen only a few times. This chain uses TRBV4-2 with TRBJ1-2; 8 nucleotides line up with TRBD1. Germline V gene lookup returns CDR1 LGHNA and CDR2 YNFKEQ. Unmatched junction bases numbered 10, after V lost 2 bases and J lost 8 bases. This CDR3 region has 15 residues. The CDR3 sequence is CASSQPGRGRGGYTF. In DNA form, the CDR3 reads TGTGCCAGCAGCCAACCCGGCAGGGGGCGGGGAGGCTACACCTTC.

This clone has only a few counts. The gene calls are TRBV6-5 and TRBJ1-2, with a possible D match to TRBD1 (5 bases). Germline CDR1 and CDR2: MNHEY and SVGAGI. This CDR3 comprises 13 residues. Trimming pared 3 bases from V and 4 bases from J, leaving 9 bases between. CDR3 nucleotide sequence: TGTGCCAGCAGTTATGGGGACGGCTATGGCTACACCTTC. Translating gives CASSYGDGYGYTF.

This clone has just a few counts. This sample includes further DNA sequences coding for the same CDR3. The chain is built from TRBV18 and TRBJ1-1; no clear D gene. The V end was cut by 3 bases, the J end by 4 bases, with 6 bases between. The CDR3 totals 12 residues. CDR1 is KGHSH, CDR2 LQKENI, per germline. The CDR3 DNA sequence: TGTGCCAGCTCACCTTCGGGCACTGAAGCTTTCTTT. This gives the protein CASSPSGTEAFF.

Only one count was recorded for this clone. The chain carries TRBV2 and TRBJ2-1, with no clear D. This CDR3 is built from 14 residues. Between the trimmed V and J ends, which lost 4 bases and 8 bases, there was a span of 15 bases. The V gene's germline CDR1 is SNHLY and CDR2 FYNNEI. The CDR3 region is CASSAVFSFDEQFF. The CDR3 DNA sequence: TGTGCCAGCAGTGCGGTGTTTTCTTTCGATGAGCAGTTCTTC.

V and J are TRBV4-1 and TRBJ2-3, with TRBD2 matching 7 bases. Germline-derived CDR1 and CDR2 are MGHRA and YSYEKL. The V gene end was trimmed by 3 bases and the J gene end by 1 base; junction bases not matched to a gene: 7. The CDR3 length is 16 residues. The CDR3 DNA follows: TGCGCCAGCAGCCAGGGGCGGGAGTGGGGCACAGATACGCAGTATTTT. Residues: CASSQGREWGTDTQYF.

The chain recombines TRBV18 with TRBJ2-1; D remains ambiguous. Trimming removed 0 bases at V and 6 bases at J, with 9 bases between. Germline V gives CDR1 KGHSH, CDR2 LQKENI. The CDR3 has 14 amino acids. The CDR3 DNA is TGTGCCAGCTCACCACCGGGTTTTCGCAATGAGCAGTTCTTC. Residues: CASSPPGFRNEQFF.

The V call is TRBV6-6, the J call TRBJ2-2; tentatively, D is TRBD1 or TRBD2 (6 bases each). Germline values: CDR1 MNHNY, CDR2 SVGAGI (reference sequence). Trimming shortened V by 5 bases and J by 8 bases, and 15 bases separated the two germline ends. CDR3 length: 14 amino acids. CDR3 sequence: CASSVWGREGELFF. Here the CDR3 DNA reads TGTGCCAGCAGTGTGTGGGGGCGGGAAGGGGAGCTGTTTTTT.

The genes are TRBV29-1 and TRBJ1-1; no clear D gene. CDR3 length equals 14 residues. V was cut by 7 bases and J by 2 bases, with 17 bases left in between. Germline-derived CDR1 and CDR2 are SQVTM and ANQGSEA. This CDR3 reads CSADVTDVNTEAFF. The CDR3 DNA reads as TGCAGCGCGGACGTGACGGACGTTAACACTGAAGCTTTCTTT.

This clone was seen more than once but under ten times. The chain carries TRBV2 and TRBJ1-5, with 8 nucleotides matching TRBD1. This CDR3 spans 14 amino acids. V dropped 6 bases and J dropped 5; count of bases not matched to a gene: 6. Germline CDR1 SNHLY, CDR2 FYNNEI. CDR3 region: CASSLRQGYQPQHF. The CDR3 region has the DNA TGTGCCAGCAGCCTCCGACAGGGGTATCAGCCCCAGCATTTT.

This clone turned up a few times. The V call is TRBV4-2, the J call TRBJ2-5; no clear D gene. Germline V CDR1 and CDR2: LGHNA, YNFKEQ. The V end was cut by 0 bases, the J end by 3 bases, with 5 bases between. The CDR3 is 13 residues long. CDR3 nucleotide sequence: TGTGCCAGCAGCCAAGATGTAGAAGAGACCCAGTACTTC. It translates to CASSQDVEETQYF.

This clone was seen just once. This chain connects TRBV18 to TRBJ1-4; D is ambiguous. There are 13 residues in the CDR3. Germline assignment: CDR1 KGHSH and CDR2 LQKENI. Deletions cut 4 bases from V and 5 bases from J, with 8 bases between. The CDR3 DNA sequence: TGTGCCAGCTCACTCGGGCAGAATGAAAAACTGTTTTTT. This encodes CASSLGQNEKLFF.

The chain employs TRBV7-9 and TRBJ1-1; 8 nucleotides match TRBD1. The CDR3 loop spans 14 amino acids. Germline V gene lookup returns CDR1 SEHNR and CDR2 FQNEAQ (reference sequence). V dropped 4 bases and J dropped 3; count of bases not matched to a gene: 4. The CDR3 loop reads CASSSTGGYTEAFF. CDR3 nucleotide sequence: TGTGCCAGCAGCTCCACAGGGGGATACACTGAAGCTTTCTTT.

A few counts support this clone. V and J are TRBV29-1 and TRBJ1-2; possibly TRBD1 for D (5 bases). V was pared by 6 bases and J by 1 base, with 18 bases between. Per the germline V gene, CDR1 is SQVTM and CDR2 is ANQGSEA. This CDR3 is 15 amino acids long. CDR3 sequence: CSVAARGGSNYGYTF. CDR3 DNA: TGCAGCGTCGCCGCTCGGGGGGGGAGTAACTATGGCTACACCTTC. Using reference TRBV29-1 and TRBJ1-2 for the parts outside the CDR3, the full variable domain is SAVISQKPSRDICQRGTSLTIQCQVDSQVTMMFWYRQQPGQSLTLIATANQGSEATYESGFVIDKFPISRPNLTFSTLTVSNMSPEDSSIYLCSVAARGGSNYGYTFGSGTRLTVV.

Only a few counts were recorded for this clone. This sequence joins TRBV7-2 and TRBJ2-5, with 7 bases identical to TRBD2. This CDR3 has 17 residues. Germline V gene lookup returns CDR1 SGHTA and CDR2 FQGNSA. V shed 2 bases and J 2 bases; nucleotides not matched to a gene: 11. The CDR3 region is CASSLTPGTSVQETQYF. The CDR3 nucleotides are TGTGCCAGCAGCTTAACTCCTGGCACTAGCGTTCAAGAGACCCAGTACTTC.

CDR3 in amino acids: CASAFQKNTEAFF. In nucleotides, the CDR3 is TGTGCCAGCGCTTTTCAGAAGAACACTGAAGCTTTCTTT. The chain is built from TRBV6-5 and TRBJ1-1; D unresolved. The V end lost 8 bases, the J end lost 1 base, and 11 bases lay between the germline ends. The CDR3 runs to 13 residues. Germline V CDR1 and CDR2: MNHEY, SVGAGI.

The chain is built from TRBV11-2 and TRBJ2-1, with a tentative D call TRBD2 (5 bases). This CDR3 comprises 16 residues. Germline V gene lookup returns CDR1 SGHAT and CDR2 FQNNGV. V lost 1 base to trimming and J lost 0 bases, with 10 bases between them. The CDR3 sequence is CASSLGGLSSYNEQFF. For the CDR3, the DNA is TGTGCCAGCAGCTTAGGAGGGCTGAGCTCCTACAATGAGCAGTTCTTC.

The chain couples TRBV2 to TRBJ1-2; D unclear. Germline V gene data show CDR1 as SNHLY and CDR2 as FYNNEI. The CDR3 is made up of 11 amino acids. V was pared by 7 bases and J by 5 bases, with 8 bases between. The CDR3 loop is CASTGQYGYTF. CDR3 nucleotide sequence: TGTGCCAGCACGGGCCAGTATGGCTACACCTTC.

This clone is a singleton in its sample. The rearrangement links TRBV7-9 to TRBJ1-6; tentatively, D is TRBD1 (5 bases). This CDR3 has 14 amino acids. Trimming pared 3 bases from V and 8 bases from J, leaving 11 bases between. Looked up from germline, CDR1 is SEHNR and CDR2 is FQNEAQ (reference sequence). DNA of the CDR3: TGTGCCAGCAGCTTGGGGCAGACTTATTCACCCCTCCACTTT. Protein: CASSLGQTYSPLHF.